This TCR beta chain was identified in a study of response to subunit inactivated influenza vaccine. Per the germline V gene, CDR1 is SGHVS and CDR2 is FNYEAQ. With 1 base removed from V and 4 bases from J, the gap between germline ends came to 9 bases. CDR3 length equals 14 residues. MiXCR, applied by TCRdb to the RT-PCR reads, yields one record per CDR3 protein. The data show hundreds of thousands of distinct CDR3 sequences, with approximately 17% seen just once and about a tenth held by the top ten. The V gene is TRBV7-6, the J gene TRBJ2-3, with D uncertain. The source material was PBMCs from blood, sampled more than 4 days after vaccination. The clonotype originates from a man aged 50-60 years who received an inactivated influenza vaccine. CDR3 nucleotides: TGTGCCAGCAGCTTAGGTCAAAACTCAGATACGCAGTATTTT. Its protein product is CASSLGQNSDTQYF.